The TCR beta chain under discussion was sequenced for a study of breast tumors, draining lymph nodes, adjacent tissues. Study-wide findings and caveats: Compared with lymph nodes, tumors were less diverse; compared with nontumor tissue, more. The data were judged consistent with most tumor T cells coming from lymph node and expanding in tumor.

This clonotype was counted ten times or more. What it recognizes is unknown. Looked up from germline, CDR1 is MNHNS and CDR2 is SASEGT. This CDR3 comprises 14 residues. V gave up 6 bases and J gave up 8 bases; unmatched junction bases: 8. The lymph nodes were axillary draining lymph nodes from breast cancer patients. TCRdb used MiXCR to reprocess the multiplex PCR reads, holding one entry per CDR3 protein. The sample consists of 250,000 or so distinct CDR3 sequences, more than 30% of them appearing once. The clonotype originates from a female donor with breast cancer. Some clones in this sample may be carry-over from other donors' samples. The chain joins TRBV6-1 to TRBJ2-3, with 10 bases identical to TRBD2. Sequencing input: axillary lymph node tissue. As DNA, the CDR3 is TGTGCCAGCAGAGAAAGCGGGAGGGCGGGTACGCAGTATTTT. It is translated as CASRESGRAGTQYF.